These 18 T cell receptor beta chains were sequenced from one sample in a study of regulatory T cells in long-lasting Graves disease. Time point denoted: newly diagnosed GD, antithyroid drugs for less than 3 months. Construction of the TCR library relied on RNA isolated from PBMCs. Arm-PCR of CDR3 regions and iRepertoire HTBI primers were the basis on which TCR beta libraries were built. Using its own MiXCR run on the multiplex PCR reads, TCRdb lists one record per CDR3 protein. The table shows a few hundred thousand distinct CDR3 sequences, with roughly 12% occurring only once. These data were likewise used in another study, on T cells in Graves' hyperthyroidism and ophthalmopathy.

The sample here was peripheral blood mononuclear cells (PBMCs), taken at new diagnosis, from a patient treated with antithyroid drugs. These receptors were obtained from a young man with Graves disease.

This clonotype was seen a few times. V and J are TRBV15 and TRBJ2-3; D not resolved. CDR1 is LNHNV, CDR2 YYDKDF, per germline (reference sequence). Between the trimmed V and J ends, which lost 0 bases and 1 base, there was a span of 8 bases. The CDR3 has 15 amino acids. The CDR3: CATSRESVRTDTQYF. The CDR3 DNA reads as TGTGCCACCAGCAGAGAATCGGTACGCACAGATACGCAGTATTTT.

This clonotype was seen repeatedly, ten times or more. This rearrangement joins TRBV27 to TRBJ1-6; D unresolved. The V end lost 3 bases, the J end lost 0 bases, and 9 bases lay between the germline ends. CDR1 is MNHEY, CDR2 SMNVEV, per germline (reference sequence). This CDR3 spans 16 amino acids. CDR3 DNA sequence: TGTGCCAGCAGTTTTCGGTCGAGCTCCTATAATTCACCCCTCCACTTT. It translates to CASSFRSSSYNSPLHF.

A remark on this clonotype: This may come from a read error, since a much larger clone is one base off. The V gene is TRBV20-1, the J gene TRBJ2-5; 15 bases agree with TRBD2. Looked up from germline, CDR1 is DFQATT and CDR2 is SNEGSKA (reference sequence). Unmatched junction bases numbered 18, after V lost 5 bases and J lost 11 bases. This CDR3 is 17 amino acids long. CDR3 loop: CSASGLAGGPGGNEQYF. The DNA of the CDR3 is TGCAGTGCTTCCGGACTAGCGGGAGGGCCGGGGGGTAATGAGCAGTACTTC.

Only a few counts were recorded for this clonotype. V usage is TRBV20-1 and J usage is TRBJ1-1, with D tentatively TRBD1 (5 bases). Germline V CDR1 and CDR2: DFQATT, SNEGSKA (reference sequence). The CDR3 loop spans 13 amino acids. Trimming removed 6 bases at V and 5 bases at J, with 16 bases between. The CDR3 is CSAHLGGGTEAFF. Written as DNA, the CDR3 is TGCAGTGCCCACCTCGGGGGTGGGACTGAAGCTTTCTTT.

This clonotype was detected many times. The genes are TRBV30 and TRBJ2-1; the D is unclear. In germline, CDR1 is GTSNPN, CDR2 SVGIG (reference sequence). The CDR3 is 12 residues long. Deletions cut 0 bases from V and 7 bases from J, with 7 bases between. DNA for the CDR3: TGTGCCTGGAGTGTGCGTCAAAATGAGCAGTTCTTC. Its translation is CAWSVRQNEQFF.

This clonotype was observed many times. V and J are TRBV20-1 and TRBJ2-3, with a possible D match to TRBD2 (5 bases). Trimming took 3 bases from V and 3 from J, leaving 19 bases between them. The CDR3 runs to 16 residues. Germline V CDR1 and CDR2: DFQATT, SNEGSKA (reference sequence). Here the CDR3 DNA reads TGCAGTGCTAGCGGTGGAGGTCCCTTGACGACAGATACGCAGTATTTT. Amino acid sequence: CSASGGGPLTTDTQYF.

This clonotype was counted at least ten times. The rearrangement uses TRBV12-3 or TRBV12-4 and TRBJ1-1, with TRBD1 identical over 10 bases. This CDR3 is 14 amino acids long. The V and J ends lost 8 bases and 6 bases, in that order; junction bases with no gene match: 9. In DNA form, the CDR3 reads TGTGCCAGCTGGACCGGGACAGGGGCTTCTGAAGCTTTCTTT. Amino acid sequence: CASWTGTGASEAFF.

This clonotype showed up just a few times. V and J are TRBV7-9 and TRBJ2-3; D is possibly TRBD1 or TRBD2 (5 bases each). Trimming removed 11 bases at V and 4 bases at J, with 16 bases between. Germline lookup yields CDR1 SEHNR and CDR2 FQNEAQ (reference sequence). The CDR3 consists of 13 residues. CDR3 sequence reads: CAWDRSAADTQYF. CDR3 DNA: TGTGCCTGGGACCGAAGCGCGGCAGATACGCAGTATTTT.

The sample holds a few counts of this clonotype. The chain has TRBV14 and TRBJ2-7; possibly TRBD2 for D (6 bases). Germline V gene data show CDR1 as SGHDN and CDR2 as FVKESK. Deletions cut 0 bases from V and 6 bases from J, with 9 bases between. CDR3 length: 13 residues. The CDR3 protein is CASSQDRGVEQYF. In DNA form, the CDR3 reads TGTGCCAGCAGCCAAGATCGCGGGGTCGAGCAGTACTTC.

The table lists this clonotype with many counts. This chain connects TRBV5-1 to TRBJ2-1; the D gene is possibly TRBD1 (6 bases). The germline gives CDR1 SGHRS, CDR2 YFSETQ. Trimming pared 0 bases from V and 7 bases from J, leaving 17 bases between. CDR3 length: 16 amino acids. Here the CDR3 reads CASSLGGGLSQNEQFF. DNA for the CDR3: TGCGCCAGCAGCTTGGGTGGGGGCTTGTCACAGAATGAGCAGTTCTTC.

This clonotype was seen at least ten times. The chain's CDR3 is CASSLGLSQETQYF. DNA of the CDR3: TGTGCCAGCAGCTTAGGGCTCAGCCAAGAGACCCAGTACTTC. The chain uses TRBV7-9 and TRBJ2-5; D is undetermined. CDR3 length: 14 residues. CDR1 SEHNR and CDR2 FQNEAQ come from the germline V gene (reference sequence). V dropped 1 base and J dropped 1 base, with 7 bases sitting between them.

This clonotype was counted many times. The chain recombines TRBV29-1 with TRBJ2-3; D gene uncertain. The length of the CDR3 is 12 residues. Germline CDR1 is SQVTM and CDR2 is ANQGSEA. Trimming cost V 3 bases and J 0 bases, with 4 bases left between them. CDR3 sequence reads: CSVDGSTDTQYF. The CDR3 nucleotides read TGCAGCGTTGATGGCAGCACAGATACGCAGTATTTT.

This clonotype appeared many times. The rearrangement uses TRBV2 and TRBJ1-1; TRBD1 is a possible D gene (5 bases). The CDR3 consists of 13 residues. Looked up from germline, CDR1 is SNHLY and CDR2 is FYNNEI. The V end was cut by 10 bases, the J end by 1 base, with 13 bases between. The CDR3 DNA follows: TGTGCCACCTCGAGGGACGCGAACACTGAAGCTTTCTTT. Its protein is CATSRDANTEAFF.

This clonotype was observed a handful of times. This may be a read error: a much more frequent sequence differs by one nucleotide. The chain recombines TRBV24-1 with TRBJ2-1; no definite D call. This CDR3 has 15 amino acids. Trimming removed 2 bases from V and 4 bases from J, with 11 bases in between. In germline, CDR1 is KGHDR, CDR2 SFDVKD. The CDR3: CATSDWQGPYNEQFF. The CDR3 DNA reads TGTGCCACCAGTGATTGGCAAGGACCGTACAATGAGCAGTTCTTC.

V gene TRBV3-1 combines with J gene TRBJ2-7, with 10 bases lining up with TRBD2. V shed 0 bases, J shed 6 bases, and the junction held 14 bases outside the gene matches. Germline CDR1 LGHDT, CDR2 YNNKEL (reference sequence). The CDR3 spans 18 residues. As DNA, the CDR3 is TGTGCCAGCAGCCAAGAAATAGAGGGAGCGGGAGGGATACGCGAGCAGTACTTC. The encoded protein is CASSQEIEGAGGIREQYF.

A few counts support this clonotype. The CDR3 region has the DNA TGTGCCAGCAGCTTAATAGAGCGGGACACAGATACGCAGTATTTT. Its translation: CASSLIERDTDTQYF. This chain uses TRBV5-4 with TRBJ2-3; 7 positions match TRBD2. This CDR3 has 15 amino acids. V lost 2 bases to trimming and J lost 2 bases; unmatched junction nucleotides: 5. Germline values: CDR1 SGHNT, CDR2 YYREEE (reference sequence).

This clonotype has a count of ten or more. V gene TRBV27 combines with J gene TRBJ2-1; possible D gene TRBD1, 6 bases. The germline gives CDR1 MNHEY, CDR2 SMNVEV (reference sequence). The CDR3 is 15 residues long. Trimming removed 3 bases from V and 0 bases from J, with 9 bases in between. The CDR3 DNA follows: TGTGCCAGCAGTTTCCAGGGGAGCTCCTACAATGAGCAGTTCTTC. The encoded protein is CASSFQGSSYNEQFF.

The rearrangement links TRBV6-1 to TRBJ2-3; 8 bases match TRBD2. Trimming at V came to 6 bases and at J to 3 bases, leaving 5 bases not matched to a gene. Germline loops: CDR1 MNHNS, CDR2 SASEGT. This CDR3 comprises 14 residues. The chain's CDR3 is CASSVASGTDTQYF. The CDR3 DNA follows: TGTGCCAGCAGCGTCGCTAGCGGGACAGATACGCAGTATTTT.